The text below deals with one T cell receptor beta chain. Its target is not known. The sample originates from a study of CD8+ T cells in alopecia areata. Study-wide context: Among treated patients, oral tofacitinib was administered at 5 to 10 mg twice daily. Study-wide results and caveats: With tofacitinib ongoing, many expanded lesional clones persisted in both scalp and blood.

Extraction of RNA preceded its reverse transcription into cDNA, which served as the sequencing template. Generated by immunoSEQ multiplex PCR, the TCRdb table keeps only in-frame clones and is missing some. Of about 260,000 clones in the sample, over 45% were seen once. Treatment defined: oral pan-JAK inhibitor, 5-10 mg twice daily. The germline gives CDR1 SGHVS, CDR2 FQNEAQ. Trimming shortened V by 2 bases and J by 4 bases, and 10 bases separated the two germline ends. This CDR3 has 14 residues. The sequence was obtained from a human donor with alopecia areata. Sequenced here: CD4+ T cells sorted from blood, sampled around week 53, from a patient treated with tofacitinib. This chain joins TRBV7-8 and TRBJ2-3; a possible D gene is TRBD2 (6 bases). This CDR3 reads CASSLRRGPDTQYF. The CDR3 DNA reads TGTGCCAGCAGCTTAAGGCGGGGCCCAGATACGCAGTATTTT. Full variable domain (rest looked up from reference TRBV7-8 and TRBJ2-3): GAGVSQSPRYKVAKRGQDVALRCDPISGHVSLFWYQQALGQGPEFLTYFQNEAQLDKSGLPSDRFFAERPEGSVSTLKIQRTQQEDSAVYLCASSLRRGPDTQYFGPGTRLTVL.